This entry lists 24 T cell receptor beta chains sequenced from one sample in a study of blood T cell repertoires in COVID-19. Only in-frame clones appear in the TCRdb table, and some are missing; sequencing was by immunoSEQ multiplex PCR. The profile shows 250,000 or so clones, more than 70% of them singletons. Sequenced: peripheral blood. These receptors were collected from a woman between 35 and 50 years old who had recovered from COVID-19.

This clone was detected only once. The gene calls are TRBV4-2 and TRBJ2-1; 7 bases match TRBD2. In germline, CDR1 is LGHNA, CDR2 YNFKEQ. The CDR3 is made up of 20 amino acids. With 0 bases clipped from V and 4 bases from J, the junction kept 18 bases outside the gene matches. This chain's CDR3 is CASSQDLSLAGEGAYNEQFF. The CDR3 DNA is TGTGCCAGCAGCCAAGATCTGTCGTTGGCGGGAGAGGGTGCATACAATGAGCAGTTCTTC.

V is TRBV18 and J is TRBJ2-5; D is perhaps TRBD2 (5 bases). Germline CDR1 is KGHSH and CDR2 is LQKENI. Trimming took 2 bases from V and 9 from J, leaving 10 bases between them. CDR3 length: 12 residues. Written as DNA, the CDR3 is TGTGCCAGCTCACCATTGTCCGGGGCCCAGTACTTC. The encoded protein is CASSPLSGAQYF.

V and J are TRBV19 and TRBJ2-2; 8 nucleotides agree with TRBD2. The CDR3 runs to 16 residues. Germline assignment: CDR1 LNHDA and CDR2 SQIVND (reference sequence). With 4 bases clipped from V and 4 bases from J, the junction kept 8 bases outside the gene matches. The CDR3 sequence: CASSTPGGAPTGELFF. The DNA for the CDR3 is TGTGCCAGTAGTACCCCCGGGGGGGCGCCCACCGGGGAGCTGTTTTTT.

The sample holds one count of this clone. The gene calls are TRBV7-9 and TRBJ2-3; TRBD2 aligns across 12 bases. The germline CDR1 and CDR2 sequences are SEHNR and FQNEAQ (reference sequence). Unmatched junction bases numbered 11, after V lost 5 bases and J lost 5 bases. This CDR3 is 17 amino acids long. This chain's CDR3 is CASSPPILAGGGDTQYF. The CDR3 nucleotides read TGTGCCAGCAGCCCCCCGATCCTAGCGGGAGGGGGAGATACGCAGTATTTT.

This chain uses TRBV27 with TRBJ1-2; a possible D gene is TRBD1 (5 bases). Trimming removed 2 bases from V and 6 bases from J, with 22 bases in between. CDR1 MNHEY and CDR2 SMNVEV come from the germline V gene (reference sequence). There are 17 residues in the CDR3. CDR3 nucleotides: TGTGCCAGCAGTTTAGTCCCCCCCAGCGACAGCGTACATGGCTACACCTTC. Translated, it gives CASSLVPPSDSVHGYTF.

The J gene is TRBJ2-1, the V gene TRBV12-5; no clear D gene. Trimming stripped 0 bases from V and 0 bases from J, with 6 bases between. The CDR3 contains 15 residues. CDR1 is LGHNT and CDR2 is FRNRAP in the germline V gene. The CDR3 bases are TGTGCTAGTGGTTTGGTTCCCAACTCCTACAATGAGCAGTTCTTC. This codes for CASGLVPNSYNEQFF.

The chain is built from TRBV2 and TRBJ1-5; perhaps TRBD1 as D (6 bases). CDR3 length: 13 residues. Trimming removed 7 bases at V and 11 bases at J, with 18 bases between. CDR1 and CDR2 from the germline V gene are SNHLY and FYNNEI. CDR3 amino acids: CASKAAGSGAQHF. For the CDR3, the DNA is TGTGCCAGCAAGGCCGCCGGATCAGGGGCCCAGCATTTT.

The CDR3: CASSSQGQGDEQYF. As DNA, the CDR3 is TGTGCCAGCAGCTCCCAAGGACAGGGGGACGAGCAGTACTTC. The chain is built from TRBV7-9 and TRBJ2-7; 10 bases line up with TRBD1. CDR1 and CDR2 from the germline V gene are SEHNR and FQNEAQ (reference sequence). The CDR3 consists of 14 residues. V was clipped by 4 bases and J by 5 bases; unmatched bases: 5.

V and J are TRBV6-6 and TRBJ2-1; a weak D match, TRBD2 (5 bases). Germline CDR1 and CDR2: MNHNY and SVGAGI (reference sequence). The CDR3 length is 13 residues. V was clipped by 0 bases and J by 9 bases, with 9 bases between them. DNA of the CDR3: TGTGCCAGCAGTTACTCGGCCCGGGGTGAGCAGTTCTTC. It yields the protein CASSYSARGEQFF.

V is TRBV7-3 and J is TRBJ2-5; the D gene is possibly TRBD2 (5 bases). The V end lost 5 bases, the J end lost 5 bases, and 12 bases lay between the germline ends. Germline CDR1 and CDR2: SGHTA and FQGTGA. The CDR3 is made up of 13 amino acids. CDR3: CASSTGLKETQYF. CDR3 DNA: TGTGCCAGCAGCACCGGACTTAAGGAGACCCAGTACTTC.

This clone has more than one count but fewer than ten. The rearrangement links TRBV6-2 or TRBV6-3 to TRBJ1-1; no reliable D call. The germline CDR1 and CDR2 sequences are MNHEY and SVGEGT. V was pared by 7 bases and J by 8 bases, with 14 bases between. This CDR3 is built from 12 residues. CDR3 region: CASIPGSGEAFF. The CDR3 region has the DNA TGTGCCAGCATCCCCGGCTCCGGGGAAGCTTTCTTT.

V usage is TRBV25-1 and J usage is TRBJ1-6; D is possibly TRBD1 (5 bases). The V and J ends lost 2 bases and 5 bases respectively, with 16 bases between them. Germline assignment: CDR1 MGHDK and CDR2 SYGVNS. The CDR3 runs 17 residues. CDR3 in amino acids: CASSETDSSRDNSPLHF. The CDR3 DNA reads TGTGCCAGCAGTGAAACCGATTCGAGCAGGGATAATTCACCCCTCCACTTT. Supplemented by reference TRBV25-1 and TRBJ1-6, the full variable domain reads EADIYQTPRYLVIGTGKKITLECSQTMGHDKMYWYQQDPGMELHLIHYSYGVNSTEKGDLSSESTVSRIRTEHFPLTLESARPSHTSQYLCASSETDSSRDNSPLHFGNGTRLTVT.

V and J are TRBV19 and TRBJ2-3, with D possibly TRBD2 on 6 matching bases. The CDR3 is 14 amino acids. Germline lookup yields CDR1 LNHDA and CDR2 SQIVND (reference sequence). The V and J ends lost 7 bases and 7 bases respectively, with 18 bases between them. Written as DNA, the CDR3 is TGTGCCAGTATGCGTCGGGAGTCACGACATACGCAGTATTTT. It specifies CASMRRESRHTQYF.

The chain recombines TRBV3-1 (or the pseudogene TRBV3-2) with TRBJ1-3; perhaps TRBD1 as D (6 bases). CDR1 and CDR2 (germline): LGHDT, YNNKEL (reference sequence). This CDR3 contains 14 residues. Trimming stripped 8 bases from V and 7 bases from J, with 18 bases between. CDR3 residues: CASAQTGGGNTIYF. CDR3 DNA: TGTGCCAGCGCCCAGACGGGGGGCGGCAACACCATATATTTT.

CDR3 nucleotide sequence: TGTGCCAGCAGCTTAGGGGGGGGGCAGTCGAACACTGAAGCTTTCTTT. Its protein is CASSLGGGQSNTEAFF. The chain joins TRBV7-2 to TRBJ1-1, with a weak D call TRBD1 (6 bases). Trimming pared 1 base from V and 1 base from J, leaving 13 bases between. This CDR3 has 16 amino acids. CDR1 and CDR2 from the germline V gene are SGHTA and FQGNSA.

V usage is TRBV7-9 and J usage is TRBJ2-5; a possible D gene is TRBD1 (6 bases). The CDR3 totals 13 residues. Trimming pared 5 bases from V and 5 bases from J, leaving 12 bases between. CDR1 is SEHNR and CDR2 is FQNEAQ in the germline V gene (reference sequence). The CDR3 sequence: CASSPRQEETQYF. In nucleotides, the CDR3 is TGTGCCAGCAGCCCCCGACAGGAGGAGACCCAGTACTTC.

The chain has TRBV10-3 and TRBJ2-1; 8 nucleotides match TRBD1. J was trimmed by 5 bases and V by 10 bases; bases with no gene match: 4. CDR3 length: 12 residues. Germline lookup yields CDR1 ENHRY and CDR2 SYGVKD. The CDR3, as DNA: TGTGCCACCCAGGGGGCCGACAATGAGCAGTTCTTC. This sequence encodes CATQGADNEQFF.

The gene calls are TRBV4-1 and TRBJ2-1; D is uncertain. Trimming pared 4 bases from V and 3 bases from J, leaving 10 bases between. CDR3 length: 14 amino acids. Germline V gives CDR1 MGHRA, CDR2 YSYEKL. CDR3 DNA sequence: TGCGCCAGCAGCCCCCTTGGGCTCTACAATGAGCAGTTCTTC. Its protein product is CASSPLGLYNEQFF.

The chain combines TRBV27 with TRBJ2-7; TRBD2 agrees at 12 bases. CDR3 length: 15 amino acids. J was trimmed by 6 bases and V by 5 bases; bases with no gene match: 8. From germline, CDR1 is MNHEY and CDR2 SMNVEV (reference sequence). CDR3 sequence (DNA): TGTGCCAGCAGTCCCCAACTAGCGGGAGGTCGCGAGCAGTACTTC. Translating it yields CASSPQLAGGREQYF.

Note on this clone: Other DNA sequences from this sample encode an identical CDR3 as well. The gene calls are TRBV30 and TRBJ1-2; D gene ambiguous. The germline V gene has CDR1 GTSNPN and CDR2 SVGIG (reference sequence). The CDR3 spans 12 residues. The V end was cut by 0 bases, the J end by 4 bases, with 6 bases between. CDR3 sequence: CAWSVRGYGYTF. As DNA, the CDR3 is TGTGCCTGGAGTGTACGGGGCTATGGCTACACCTTC.

The chain employs TRBV7-9 and TRBJ2-3; the match to TRBD2 covers 10 bases. The CDR3 extends over 16 amino acids. V gave up 4 bases and J gave up 1 base; unmatched junction bases: 5. Germline CDR1 and CDR2: SEHNR and FQNEAQ (reference sequence). CDR3 sequence reads: CASSSTSGRGTDTQYF. The CDR3, as DNA: TGTGCCAGCAGCTCGACTAGCGGGCGGGGCACAGATACGCAGTATTTT. Together with reference TRBV7-9 and TRBJ2-3, the CDR3 gives the full variable domain: DTGVSQNPRHKITKRGQNVTFRCDPISEHNRLYWYRQTLGQGPEFLTYFQNEAQLEKSRLLSDRFSAERPKGSFSTLEIQRTEQGDSAMYLCASSSTSGRGTDTQYFGPGTRLTVL.

V gene TRBV27 combines with J gene TRBJ1-2, with 10 nucleotides matching TRBD1. The V segment lost 7 bases and the J segment 3 bases; nucleotides outside the gene matches: 8. CDR3 size: 15 residues. Germline CDR1 and CDR2: MNHEY and SMNVEV (reference sequence). The CDR3 sequence: CASTTDRGPDYGYTF. The CDR3 DNA reads TGTGCCAGCACCACAGACAGGGGGCCGGACTATGGCTACACCTTC.

The chain links TRBV10-3 to TRBJ2-7, with a weak D call TRBD2 (7 bases). The germline V gene encodes CDR1 ENHRY and CDR2 SYGVKD. The CDR3 covers 11 residues. In DNA, the CDR3 is TGTGCGACAGGCGGGGGCGACGAGCAGTACTTC. It is translated as CATGGGDEQYF.

The chain carries TRBV7-2 and TRBJ1-5, with 7 bases matching TRBD1. The V segment lost 4 bases and the J segment 2 bases; nucleotides outside the gene matches: 5. This CDR3 has 15 residues. Germline V gene data show CDR1 as SGHTA and CDR2 as FQGNSA. In DNA, the CDR3 is TGTGCCAGCAGCTATACAGGGGTTGGCAATCAGCCCCAGCATTTT. Translating it yields CASSYTGVGNQPQHF.